These T cell receptor beta chains were read from a single sample in a study of blood T cell repertoires in COVID-19. Method: immunoSEQ multiplex PCR; TCRdb's copy keeps in-frame clones and lacks some. The data show approximately 150,000 clones, 84% seen once. Sequencing was done on a sample of peripheral blood. Receptors originate from a human donor in a cohort sampled during active COVID-19. CDR3s include the opening cysteine and the closing phenylalanine or tryptophan. Each record gives: clone size, V gene, D gene, J gene, CDR3 protein, CDR3 DNA. D genes are given only for firm matches. Some rows mark clone size as missing; the rest say once, few, many or name a class of expanded clone.

NA,TRBV7-2,NA,TRBJ1-2,CASSLESAGAYYGYTF,TGTGCCAGCAGCTTAGAGTCGGCTGGGGCATACTATGGCTACACCTTC
NA,TRBV2,NA,TRBJ2-1,CASKGNTGTWLSNEQFF,TGTGCCAGCAAGGGTAATACGGGAACTTGGCTTAGCAATGAGCAGTTCTTC
NA,TRBV30,TRBD2,TRBJ2-5,CAWSSTSGGALETQYF,TGTGCCTGGAGTTCGACTAGCGGGGGGGCTCTAGAGACCCAGTACTTC
NA,TRBV3-1/TRBV3-2,NA,TRBJ2-1,CASTTGYNEQFF,TGTGCCAGCACAACAGGGTACAATGAGCAGTTCTTC
NA,TRBV6-2/TRBV6-3,NA,TRBJ1-5,CASSYSLAGGDQPQHF,TGTGCCAGCAGTTACTCACTGGCGGGGGGCGATCAGCCCCAGCATTTT
NA,TRBV7-6,NA,TRBJ1-1,CASSRQQATEAFF,TGTGCCAGCAGCCGACAACAGGCGACTGAAGCTTTCTTT
NA,TRBV2,NA,TRBJ2-2,CASSRAPANTGELFF,TGTGCCAGCAGTCGAGCGCCAGCAAACACCGGGGAGCTGTTTTTT
NA,TRBV5-3,TRBD2,TRBJ2-5,CARSFSGTSDGGGQETQYF,TGTGCCAGAAGCTTTTCCGGGACTAGCGACGGAGGTGGGCAAGAGACCCAGTACTTC
NA,TRBV6-6,NA,TRBJ1-3,CASSYDDSSGNTIYF,TGTGCCAGCAGTTACGATGACAGCTCTGGAAACACCATATATTTT
NA,TRBV15,TRBD1,TRBJ1-5,CATSRGPRGRGRGGAQPQHF,TGTGCCACCAGCAGAGGCCCCAGGGGCAGGGGGCGCGGAGGGGCTCAGCCCCAGCATTTT
NA,TRBV20-1,TRBD2,TRBJ2-7,CSASDGGTYEQYF,TGCAGTGCTAGTGACGGGGGGACCTACGAGCAGTACTTC
NA,TRBV11-2,NA,TRBJ1-2,CAQEVNYGYTF,TGTGCCCAGGAGGTTAACTATGGCTACACCTTC
once,TRBV4-1,TRBD1,TRBJ2-7,CASSPGQGAEQYF,TGCGCCAGCAGCCCGGGACAGGGGGCCGAGCAGTACTTC
NA,TRBV7-9,TRBD1,TRBJ2-2,CASSPPGTGRGELFF,TGTGCCAGCAGCCCCCCCGGGACAGGGCGTGGGGAGCTGTTTTTT
NA,TRBV16,NA,TRBJ1-1,CASSPIQAGNTEAFF,TGTGCCAGCAGCCCTATCCAGGCAGGGAACACTGAAGCTTTCTTT
once,TRBV11-2,TRBD1,TRBJ1-1,CASSPTLQGRGSAFF,TGTGCCAGCAGCCCTACATTACAGGGGCGTGGGTCAGCTTTCTTT
NA,TRBV19,TRBD2,TRBJ2-5,CASSIGGRGLAGGETQYF,TGTGCCAGTAGTATAGGGGGACGGGGACTAGCGGGAGGTGAGACCCAGTACTTC
NA,TRBV3-1/TRBV3-2,TRBD2,TRBJ2-1,CASSAAGGQTEQFF,TGTGCCAGCAGCGCAGCGGGGGGGCAGACTGAGCAGTTCTTC
NA,TRBV7-8,NA,TRBJ1-1,CASSYSATFEAFF,TGTGCCAGCAGCTATTCAGCGACCTTTGAAGCTTTCTTT
NA,TRBV10-3,TRBD2,TRBJ2-3,CAIRETAGRTDTQYF,TGTGCCATCAGAGAAACAGCGGGGAGGACAGATACGCAGTATTTT
once,TRBV6-5,NA,TRBJ1-5,CASRFSGNQPQHF,TGTGCCAGCAGGTTTTCCGGCAATCAGCCCCAGCATTTT
NA,TRBV28,NA,TRBJ1-1,CASSSPGQYMNTEAFF,TGTGCCAGCAGTTCACCCGGACAGTACATGAACACTGAAGCTTTCTTT
NA,TRBV7-9,TRBD2,TRBJ2-7,CASSPRLAGHTEQYF,TGTGCCAGCAGCCCAAGACTAGCAGGACATACCGAGCAGTACTTC
NA,TRBV28,NA,TRBJ1-5,CASRPGNSNQPQHF,TGTGCCAGCAGACCAGGGAATAGCAATCAGCCCCAGCATTTT
NA,TRBV6-1,TRBD1,TRBJ1-3,CASSERRTGVRNTIYF,TGTGCCAGCAGTGAACGCCGGACAGGGGTCAGGAACACCATATATTTT
NA,TRBV19,NA,TRBJ1-5,CASYQGTHSNQPQHF,TGTGCCAGTTACCAGGGGACCCATAGCAATCAGCCCCAGCATTTT
NA,TRBV7-9,NA,TRBJ1-5,CASSLGGFNQPQHF,TGTGCCAGCAGCTTAGGAGGGTTCAATCAGCCCCAGCATTTT
NA,TRBV2,TRBD2,TRBJ2-1,CASSEARGGNNEQFF,TGTGCCAGCAGTGAAGCTCGGGGGGGAAACAATGAGCAGTTCTTC
NA,TRBV28,NA,TRBJ1-1,CASRGGAEDTEAFF,TGTGCCAGCAGGGGGGGAGCAGAGGACACTGAAGCTTTCTTT
NA,TRBV28,NA,TRBJ2-7,CASNLEASYEQYF,TGTGCCAGCAACCTGGAGGCCTCCTACGAGCAGTACTTC
NA,TRBV28,TRBD2,TRBJ2-3,CASSRTSGRDTDTQYF,TGTGCCAGCAGCCGCACTAGCGGGAGGGACACAGATACGCAGTATTTT
NA,TRBV25-1,TRBD2,TRBJ2-1,CASRTSGSNEQFF,TGTGCCAGCAGGACTAGCGGGAGCAATGAGCAGTTCTTC
NA,TRBV5-4,TRBD2,TRBJ2-3,CASSLGALAGGTDTQYF,TGTGCCAGCAGCTTGGGTGCTCTAGCGGGGGGCACAGATACGCAGTATTTT
NA,TRBV3-1/TRBV3-2,NA,TRBJ1-3,CASSQDPGYSGNTIYF,TGTGCCAGCAGCCAAGATCCCGGGTACTCTGGAAACACCATATATTTT
NA,TRBV9,NA,TRBJ1-6,CASSVAPGGNSPLHF,TGTGCCAGCAGCGTAGCCCCAGGCGGGAATTCACCCCTCCACTTT
NA,TRBV5-5,TRBD1,TRBJ2-3,CASRLRTGRTDTQYF,TGTGCCAGCAGGTTGAGGACAGGCCGCACAGATACGCAGTATTTT
many,TRBV7-3,TRBD1,TRBJ2-2,CASSSPTGSGELFF,TGTGCCAGCAGCTCTCCGACAGGGTCCGGGGAGCTGTTTTTT
NA,TRBV11-2,NA,TRBJ2-1,CASSLEKQGTNEQFF,TGTGCCAGCAGCTTAGAAAAACAGGGAACCAATGAGCAGTTCTTC
few,TRBV5-1,NA,TRBJ2-3,CASRYETIDTQYF,TGCGCCAGCAGGTACGAGACAATAGATACGCAGTATTTT
once,TRBV19,NA,TRBJ2-1,CASSAGDGYNEQFF,TGTGCCAGTTCAGCAGGGGATGGGTACAATGAGCAGTTCTTC
NA,TRBV7-3,NA,TRBJ1-3,CASSLNGGAGNTIYF,TGTGCCAGCAGCTTAAATGGGGGGGCTGGAAACACCATATATTTT
NA,TRBV11-2,TRBD1,TRBJ1-1,CASSSGQGGTEAFF,TGTGCCAGCAGCTCGGGACAGGGAGGGACTGAAGCTTTCTTT
NA,TRBV5-1,NA,TRBJ1-4,CASTPGATNEKLFF,TGCGCCAGCACCCCGGGTGCAACTAATGAAAAACTGTTTTTT
few,TRBV13,TRBD1,TRBJ1-1,CASSLEGASAFF,TGTGCCAGCAGCTTAGAGGGGGCCTCAGCTTTCTTT
NA,TRBV2,NA,TRBJ1-1,CASSPGTLRNTEAFF,TGTGCCAGCAGCCCCGGGACTTTACGGAACACTGAAGCTTTCTTT
many,TRBV7-9,NA,TRBJ1-4,CASSLAGTLEKLFF,TGTGCCAGCAGCTTAGCCGGGACACTTGAAAAACTGTTTTTT
NA,TRBV2,NA,TRBJ1-5,CASSEGQGNQPQHF,TGTGCCAGCAGTGAAGGGCAAGGCAATCAGCCCCAGCATTTT
NA,TRBV6-5,TRBD1,TRBJ2-7,CARWTGGYEQYF,TGTGCCAGATGGACAGGGGGCTACGAGCAGTACTTC
NA,TRBV10-3,TRBD2,TRBJ2-1,CAIMGAGGPGEQFF,TGTGCCATCATGGGAGCGGGAGGGCCGGGTGAGCAGTTCTTC
NA,TRBV25-1,NA,TRBJ1-1,CASRRGLNTEAFF,TGTGCCAGCAGGAGAGGCTTAAACACTGAAGCTTTCTTT
NA,TRBV11-3,NA,TRBJ2-2,CASSLAGDTGELFF,TGTGCCAGCAGCTTAGCGGGGGACACCGGGGAGCTGTTTTTT